The 20 T cell receptor beta chains reported below all come from one sample, sequenced in a study of OX40 agonist ivuxolimab in advanced cancers. Sequencing used immunoSEQ multiplex PCR; TCRdb keeps in-frame clones, though not all of them. The sample gives 55,000 to 85,000 clones, 86% of which show up once; 2.8% is in the top ten. The sequenced sample was CD4+ or CD8+ T cells sorted from blood, obtained in a trial of the OX40 agonist ivuxolimab. The receptor source for this set is an adult with an advanced solid tumor such as melanoma, head and neck, liver or kidney cancer.

This clone has only a few counts. This chain joins TRBV27 and TRBJ1-2; D is unclear. Germline CDR1 is MNHEY and CDR2 is SMNVEV (reference sequence). The ends were cut back, 6 bases at V and 1 base at J, with 9 bases in the middle. This CDR3 comprises 13 residues. The CDR3 nucleotides are TGTGCCAGCAGAGGGTCCGGTAACTATGGCTACACCTTC. It codes for CASRGSGNYGYTF.

The chain links TRBV28 to TRBJ2-7; D remains unclear. CDR3 length: 11 residues. Germline assignment: CDR1 MDHEN and CDR2 SYDVKM. V lost 7 bases, J lost 4 bases, and 8 bases lay in between. The CDR3 DNA reads TGTGCCAGCACCCGGATGTACGAGCAGTACTTC. It codes for CASTRMYEQYF. The complete variable domain, with remaining parts taken from reference TRBV28 and TRBJ2-7, reads DVKVTQSSRYLVKRTGEKVFLECVQDMDHENMFWYRQDPGLGLRLIYFSYDVKMKEKGDIPEGYSVSREKKERFSLILESASTNQTSMYLCASTRMYEQYFGPGTRLTVT.

The chain has TRBV7-2 and TRBJ2-7; 8 bases match TRBD1. Germline V gene sequence: CDR1 SGHTA, CDR2 FQGNSA. The trim removed 3 bases at V and 5 bases at J, leaving 9 bases unmatched. The CDR3 length is 15 residues. The CDR3 DNA is TGTGCCAGCAGCTTCGACAGGGGTTTTATTCACGAGCAGTACTTC. It yields the protein CASSFDRGFIHEQYF. Based on the CDR3 plus reference TRBV7-2 and TRBJ2-7, the full variable domain is GAGVSQSPSNKVTEKGKDVELRCDPISGHTALYWYRQSLGQGLEFLIYFQGNSAPDKSGLPSDRFSAERTGGSVSTLTIQRTQQEDSAVYLCASSFDRGFIHEQYFGPGTRLTVT.

The gene calls are TRBV5-4 and TRBJ1-4; a weak D match, TRBD1 (6 bases). Between the trimmed V and J ends, which lost 4 bases and 0 bases, there was a span of 7 bases. The germline V gene has CDR1 SGHNT and CDR2 YYREEE (reference sequence). The CDR3 loop spans 14 amino acids. CDR3: CASSRQATNEKLFF. CDR3 DNA sequence: TGTGCCAGCAGCCGACAGGCAACTAATGAAAAACTGTTTTTT.

V is TRBV10-3 and J is TRBJ1-5; D unclear. The CDR3 covers 14 residues. Germline V gives CDR1 ENHRY, CDR2 SYGVKD. Trimming pared 11 bases from V and 0 bases from J, leaving 14 bases between. The CDR3 DNA follows: TGTGCCGTAGCCGGGTCCCATAGCAATCAGCCCCAGCATTTT. This sequence encodes CAVAGSHSNQPQHF.

The V and J genes are TRBV28 and TRBJ2-7; the match to TRBD1 covers 11 bases. Germline CDR1 is MDHEN and CDR2 is SYDVKM. CDR3 length: 15 amino acids. The trim removed 3 bases at V and 4 bases at J, leaving 5 bases unmatched. The CDR3 is CASSFPDRGLYEQYF. The CDR3 DNA sequence: TGTGCCAGCAGTTTCCCGGACAGGGGGCTTTACGAGCAGTACTTC.

The V call is TRBV14, the J call TRBJ1-1, with D possibly matching TRBD1 (6 bases). V lost 4 bases to trimming and J lost 7 bases, with 13 bases between them. Germline V gives CDR1 SGHDN, CDR2 FVKESK. The CDR3 has 13 amino acids. CDR3 sequence: CASSPREDSEAFF. CDR3 nucleotide sequence: TGTGCCAGCAGCCCAAGAGAGGACAGTGAAGCTTTCTTT. The entire variable domain, with the rest obtained from reference TRBV14 and TRBJ1-1, is as follows: EAGVTQFPSHSVIEKGQTVTLRCDPISGHDNLYWYRRVMGKEIKFLLHFVKESKQDESGMPNNRFLAERTGGTYSTLKVQPAELEDSGVYFCASSPREDSEAFFGQGTRLTVV.

The V gene is TRBV29-1, the J gene TRBJ1-3, with D unresolved. The length of the CDR3 is 15 residues. Germline CDR1 SQVTM, CDR2 ANQGSEA. V was pared by 4 bases and J by 1 base, with 14 bases between. The CDR3 protein is CSVALHSGSGNTIYF. In nucleotides, the CDR3 is TGCAGCGTTGCCCTCCATTCGGGTTCTGGAAACACCATATATTTT. The full variable domain, with the rest looked up from reference TRBV29-1 and TRBJ1-3, is SAVISQKPSRDICQRGTSLTIQCQVDSQVTMMFWYRQQPGQSLTLIATANQGSEATYESGFVIDKFPISRPNLTFSTLTVSNMSPEDSSIYLCSVALHSGSGNTIYFGEGSWLTVV.

The chain has TRBV28 and TRBJ1-1; a weak D match, TRBD1 (5 bases). The CDR3 totals 15 residues. CDR1 is MDHEN, CDR2 SYDVKM, per germline. V dropped 5 bases and J dropped 3 bases, with 16 bases sitting between them. The CDR3 loop is CASSPRSGQDTEAFF. CDR3 nucleotides: TGTGCCAGCAGTCCCCGGTCGGGGCAGGACACTGAAGCTTTCTTT. The complete variable domain, with remaining parts taken from reference TRBV28 and TRBJ1-1, reads DVKVTQSSRYLVKRTGEKVFLECVQDMDHENMFWYRQDPGLGLRLIYFSYDVKMKEKGDIPEGYSVSREKKERFSLILESASTNQTSMYLCASSPRSGQDTEAFFGQGTRLTVV.

This chain connects TRBV6-1 to TRBJ2-5, with 9 bases identical to TRBD2. This CDR3 contains 17 residues. Germline-derived CDR1 and CDR2 are MNHNS and SASEGT. V lost 2 bases and J lost 5; bases outside the gene matches: 12. The CDR3 nucleotides are TGTGCCAGCAGTGAACACCCCCTTCTAGCGGGGTTTGAGACCCAGTACTTC. Its protein product is CASSEHPLLAGFETQYF.

V and J are TRBV9 and TRBJ2-3, with TRBD1 matching over 7 bases. The CDR3 covers 12 residues. With 3 bases clipped from V and 5 bases from J, the junction kept 0 bases outside the gene matches. Germline CDR1 is SGDLS and CDR2 is YYNGEE. The chain's CDR3 is CASSGTGDTQYF. For the CDR3, the DNA is TGTGCCAGCAGCGGGACAGGAGATACGCAGTATTTT.

V usage is TRBV29-1 and J usage is TRBJ2-3; a weak D match, TRBD2 (6 bases). The CDR3 contains 14 residues. Germline CDR1 is SQVTM and CDR2 is ANQGSEA. The V and J ends lost 5 bases and 2 bases respectively, with 14 bases between them. As DNA, the CDR3 is TGCAGCGTTATTGGCGGGGTTGCCACAGATACGCAGTATTTT. Its protein is CSVIGGVATDTQYF.

The CDR3 spells CASKNIGNTGELFF. The CDR3 nucleotides are TGTGCCAGTAAAAATATAGGGAACACCGGGGAGCTGTTTTTT. V usage is TRBV7-2 and J usage is TRBJ2-2; D not certain. This CDR3 region has 14 residues. Trimming removed 9 bases from V and 1 base from J, with 12 bases in between. CDR1 is SGHTA, CDR2 FQGNSA, per germline.

This clone was observed a single time. The V and J genes are TRBV6-1 and TRBJ2-5, with D possibly matching TRBD1 (6 bases). Trimming pared 7 bases from V and 0 bases from J, leaving 12 bases between. The CDR3 totals 14 residues. Germline assignment: CDR1 MNHNS and CDR2 SASEGT. The CDR3 loop is CASKLGHHQETQYF. For the CDR3, the DNA is TGTGCCAGCAAATTGGGACACCACCAAGAGACCCAGTACTTC.

The chain carries TRBV4-1 and TRBJ1-4; no definite D call. This CDR3 is 15 amino acids long. Germline lookup yields CDR1 MGHRA and CDR2 YSYEKL. V was clipped by 4 bases and J by 4 bases, with 13 bases between them. The CDR3 sequence: CASSRPTASNEKLFF. The CDR3 bases are TGCGCCAGCAGCCGACCGACCGCGAGTAATGAAAAACTGTTTTTT.

The chain couples TRBV9 to TRBJ2-1; unclear D gene. Per the germline V gene, CDR1 is SGDLS and CDR2 is YYNGEE. This CDR3 is built from 15 residues. V lost 4 bases, J lost 0 bases, and 11 bases lay in between. The CDR3 DNA is TGTGCCAGCAGCTATAGCTGGAGCTCCTACAATGAGCAGTTCTTC. Amino acid sequence: CASSYSWSSYNEQFF. Together with reference TRBV9 and TRBJ2-1, the CDR3 gives the full variable domain: DSGVTQTPKHLITATGQRVTLRCSPRSGDLSVYWYQQSLDQGLQFLIQYYNGEERAKGNILERFSAQQFPDLHSELNLSSLELGDSALYFCASSYSWSSYNEQFFGPGTRLTVL.

CDR3 sequence: CASSRQTENYEQYF. CDR3 nucleotides: TGTGCCAGCAGTCGCCAGACAGAGAACTACGAGCAGTACTTC. The chain carries TRBV6-5 and TRBJ2-7, with D perhaps TRBD1 (5 bases). Germline CDR1 is MNHEY and CDR2 is SVGAGI. Trimming took off 5 bases at V and 3 bases at J, with 14 bases between the two ends. The CDR3 runs 14 residues.

The gene calls are TRBV19 and TRBJ1-5; 8 nucleotides match TRBD1. Germline CDR1 reads LNHDA; CDR2 reads SQIVND (reference sequence). The length of the CDR3 is 17 residues. V trimming: 5 bases; J trimming: 6 bases; junction bases outside the gene matches: 15. The CDR3 is CASSLLPGQGWIQPQHF. The CDR3, as DNA: TGTGCCAGTAGTCTCCTTCCCGGACAGGGCTGGATTCAGCCCCAGCATTTT.

This chain joins TRBV11-1 and TRBJ2-1; 12 bases fit TRBD2. This CDR3 comprises 18 residues. The trim removed 1 base at V and 10 bases at J, leaving 14 bases unmatched. Germline CDR1 is SGHAT and CDR2 is FQDESV (reference sequence). The CDR3 reads CASSLGSISSGGAGEQFF. The DNA for the CDR3 is TGTGCCAGCAGCTTAGGGTCAATTTCTAGCGGGGGGGCTGGGGAGCAGTTCTTC.

This clone appeared a single time. The chain joins TRBV27 to TRBJ1-4; TRBD1 matches 7 bases. Germline assignment: CDR1 MNHEY and CDR2 SMNVEV (reference sequence). The CDR3 runs to 14 residues. Trimming cost V 7 bases and J 8 bases; bases outside gene matches: 10. In DNA form, the CDR3 reads TGTGCCAGCACGAACAGGGGAGTCGGAGAAAAACTGTTTTTT. It specifies CASTNRGVGEKLFF.